Each of the 32 T cell receptor beta chains below was sequenced from the same sample in a study of cytomegalovirus exposure and HLA in healthy donors. Primers included in the PCR were 60 Vbeta and 13 Jbeta primers. Clones were read by immunoSEQ multiplex PCR, and TCRdb kept only the in-frame ones, dropping some. The repertoire has 150,000 to 200,000 clones, 60% to 80% of them found once; the top ten carry about 7.6%. Material: PBMCs. These receptors came from a middle-aged woman in good health and CMV-seropositive.

This chain uses TRBV25-1 with TRBJ2-3; 8 bases fit TRBD2. After removal of 0 bases from V and 4 bases from J, the junction contained 3 bases not matched to a gene. The V gene's germline CDR1 is MGHDK and CDR2 SYGVNS. The CDR3 loop spans 15 amino acids. The DNA of the CDR3 is TGTGCCAGCAGTGAATATGCGGGAGGCTCAGATACGCAGTATTTT. The encoded protein is CASSEYAGGSDTQYF. The whole variable domain, remainder taken from reference TRBV25-1 and TRBJ2-3, is EADIYQTPRYLVIGTGKKITLECSQTMGHDKMYWYQQDPGMELHLIHYSYGVNSTEKGDLSSESTVSRIRTEHFPLTLESARPSHTSQYLCASSEYAGGSDTQYFGPGTRLTVL.

This chain links TRBV7-2 with TRBJ1-3, with a possible D match to TRBD1 (6 bases). The CDR3 spans 17 residues. Trimming cost V 4 bases and J 0 bases, with 16 bases left between them. Germline values: CDR1 SGHTA, CDR2 FQGNSA. The CDR3 nucleotides read TGTGCCAGCAGCTCGACCAGACAGGAGCCCTCTGGAAACACCATATATTTT. Residues: CASSSTRQEPSGNTIYF.

The chain links TRBV5-1 to TRBJ2-7, with a weak D call TRBD1 (6 bases). The CDR3 covers 14 residues. Trimming shortened V by 0 bases and J by 5 bases, and 12 bases separated the two germline ends. The germline CDR1 and CDR2 sequences are SGHRS and YFSETQ. In DNA form, the CDR3 reads TGCGCCAGCAGCTTGGATGCAGGGGTGAACGAGCAGTACTTC. Its translation is CASSLDAGVNEQYF.

This clone was seen more than once but under ten times. The rearrangement links TRBV7-2 to TRBJ2-5; D ambiguous. CDR1 and CDR2 (germline): SGHTA, FQGNSA. This CDR3 is 16 amino acids long. V lost 1 base and J 0 bases, leaving 12 bases between the germline ends. The CDR3 nucleotides read TGTGCCAGCAGCTTAGGCATAGCTCCGTACCAAGAGACCCAGTACTTC. This codes for CASSLGIAPYQETQYF.

The gene calls are TRBV27 and TRBJ2-1, with D unresolved. V lost 1 base to trimming and J lost 9 bases, with 10 bases between them. The CDR3 has 13 amino acids. Germline lookup yields CDR1 MNHEY and CDR2 SMNVEV (reference sequence). CDR3 coding DNA: TGTGCCAGCAGTTTATTAGAGGATACTGAGCAGTTCTTC. Its translation is CASSLLEDTEQFF.

The rearrangement uses TRBV6-1 and TRBJ2-5; D gene uncertain. The CDR3 extends over 13 amino acids. Germline CDR1 reads MNHNS; CDR2 reads SASEGT. The V and J ends lost 6 bases and 1 base respectively, with 9 bases between them. The CDR3 region has the DNA TGTGCCAGCAGGAGAGAAATCCAAGAGACCCAGTACTTC. Amino acids: CASRREIQETQYF.

The rearrangement joins TRBV9 to TRBJ2-2, with TRBD2 matching over 11 bases. From germline, CDR1 is SGDLS and CDR2 YYNGEE. V lost 4 bases, J lost 3 bases, and 14 bases stayed unmatched. This CDR3 has 19 amino acids. CDR3 sequence (DNA): TGTGCCAGCAGCCGGCTAGCGGGAGGCCGCGGGCGGGACACCGGGGAGCTGTTTTTT. Translated, it gives CASSRLAGGRGRDTGELFF.

This chain uses TRBV7-9 with TRBJ2-7; 9 bases are a match to TRBD2. This CDR3 is built from 15 residues. V lost 1 base to trimming and J lost 3 bases; unmatched junction nucleotides: 4. Germline V gives CDR1 SEHNR, CDR2 FQNEAQ (reference sequence). The CDR3 reads CASSLVREGLYEQYF. DNA of the CDR3: TGTGCCAGCAGCTTAGTGCGGGAGGGCCTCTACGAGCAGTACTTC. The full variable domain, completed using reference TRBV7-9 and TRBJ2-7, is DTGVSQNPRHKITKRGQNVTFRCDPISEHNRLYWYRQTLGQGPEFLTYFQNEAQLEKSRLLSDRFSAERPKGSFSTLEIQRTEQGDSAMYLCASSLVREGLYEQYFGPGTRLTVT.

In DNA form, the CDR3 reads TGCGCCAGCAGCTTGACCTACAGGGTTGGGGGGGTCTACAATGAGCAGTTCTTC. Its protein product is CASSLTYRVGGVYNEQFF. The chain employs TRBV5-1 and TRBJ2-1, with D tentatively TRBD2 (7 bases). Between the trimmed V and J ends, which lost 1 base and 3 bases, there was a span of 20 bases. CDR1 is SGHRS and CDR2 is YFSETQ in the germline V gene. The CDR3 is made up of 18 amino acids.

The chain combines TRBV5-4 with TRBJ2-5; D might be TRBD2 (7 bases). Germline lookup yields CDR1 SGHNT and CDR2 YYREEE (reference sequence). The CDR3 covers 13 residues. Between the trimmed V and J ends, which lost 0 bases and 5 bases, there was a span of 8 bases. CDR3 sequence reads: CASSLGGGETQYF. As DNA, the CDR3 is TGTGCCAGCAGCTTGGGGGGGGGCGAGACCCAGTACTTC.

The rearrangement uses TRBV29-1 and TRBJ2-1; D gene uncertain. The CDR3 is 12 residues long. The germline gives CDR1 SQVTM, CDR2 ANQGSEA. Trimming removed 2 bases from V and 4 bases from J, with 6 bases in between. DNA of the CDR3: TGCAGCGTTGAACGTGTGTACAATGAGCAGTTCTTC. Protein product: CSVERVYNEQFF.

The chain couples TRBV5-1 to TRBJ2-5, with 10 bases lining up with TRBD1. CDR3 length: 16 residues. V was clipped by 2 bases and J by 4 bases; unmatched bases: 8. CDR1 and CDR2 from the germline V gene are SGHRS and YFSETQ. The CDR3 bases are TGCGCCAGCAGCTTTGCCCCCGGGACAGGGGTAGAGACCCAGTACTTC. Its translation: CASSFAPGTGVETQYF.

The rearrangement links TRBV11-2 to TRBJ1-3; D gene unclear. Germline CDR1 SGHAT, CDR2 FQNNGV. The CDR3 contains 14 residues. The V end lost 3 bases, the J end lost 0 bases, and 6 bases lay between the germline ends. The CDR3 DNA sequence: TGTGCCAGCAGCTTCAGTTACTCTGGAAACACCATATATTTT. It codes for CASSFSYSGNTIYF.

The V call is TRBV14, the J call TRBJ1-2; D gene unclear. Germline CDR1 SGHDN, CDR2 FVKESK. This CDR3 spans 13 amino acids. V lost 4 bases to trimming and J lost 4 bases, with 10 bases between them. CDR3 in amino acids: CASSRSEIYGYTF. CDR3 coding DNA: TGTGCCAGCAGCCGTTCGGAGATCTATGGCTACACCTTC.

The J gene is TRBJ1-1, the V gene TRBV7-8; possible D gene TRBD1, 6 bases. V was trimmed by 5 bases and J by 3 bases, leaving 13 bases between them. The length of the CDR3 is 14 residues. Per the germline V gene, CDR1 is SGHVS and CDR2 is FQNEAQ. The CDR3 loop is CASSDGQSDTEAFF. The CDR3, as DNA: TGTGCCAGCAGCGACGGACAGTCAGACACTGAAGCTTTCTTT.

This chain uses TRBV5-1 with TRBJ2-5, with TRBD1 matching 7 bases. V lost 3 bases, J lost 1 base, and 3 bases stayed unmatched. CDR1 SGHRS and CDR2 YFSETQ come from the germline V gene. CDR3 length: 14 amino acids. The CDR3 reads CASSWGQSQETQYF. DNA of the CDR3: TGCGCCAGCAGCTGGGGACAGAGCCAAGAGACCCAGTACTTC.

The V and J genes are TRBV7-3 and TRBJ2-3; D is possibly TRBD1 (6 bases). This CDR3 contains 14 residues. Germline-derived CDR1 and CDR2 are SGHTA and FQGTGA. The V and J ends lost 1 base and 5 bases respectively, with 10 bases between them. CDR3 in amino acids: CASSLSGRGDTQYF. The CDR3, as DNA: TGTGCCAGCAGCTTAAGCGGCAGGGGAGATACGCAGTATTTT.

V and J are TRBV28 and TRBJ1-5; 7 bases align to TRBD1. This CDR3 region has 15 residues. CDR1 and CDR2 (germline): MDHEN, SYDVKM. Losses at the gene ends were 5 bases for V and 4 bases for J; bases not matched to a gene: 8. CDR3 nucleotides: TGTGCCAGCAGTAGCCGGGGACAGCCAAATCAGCCCCAGCATTTT. This translates into CASSSRGQPNQPQHF.

The rearrangement uses TRBV4-1 and TRBJ2-1, with D possibly matching TRBD2 (6 bases). The CDR3 spans 17 residues. With 0 bases removed from V and 2 bases from J, the gap between germline ends came to 14 bases. Germline V gives CDR1 MGHRA, CDR2 YSYEKL. The CDR3 is CASSQEWDLTPYNEQFF. Written as DNA, the CDR3 is TGCGCCAGCAGCCAAGAATGGGACTTGACACCCTACAATGAGCAGTTCTTC.

The chain recombines TRBV2 with TRBJ1-1, with D unresolved. Germline V CDR1 and CDR2: SNHLY, FYNNEI. V gave up 6 bases and J gave up 7 bases, with 6 bases separating them. The CDR3 consists of 10 residues. The CDR3 DNA reads as TGTGCCAGCAGGGGCGTTGAAGCTTTCTTT. Its protein is CASRGVEAFF.

The chain recombines TRBV11-2 with TRBJ1-3; D is possibly TRBD1 (6 bases). V shed 7 bases and J shed 4 bases, with 17 bases lying between them. The germline CDR1 and CDR2 sequences are SGHAT and FQNNGV. The CDR3 consists of 15 residues. The CDR3 sequence is CASTPRGLSGNTIYF. The CDR3 DNA sequence: TGTGCCAGCACCCCCAGGGGCCTGTCAGGAAACACCATATATTTT.

The V gene is TRBV6-1, the J gene TRBJ2-7, with 11 bases fitting TRBD2. CDR1 MNHNS and CDR2 SASEGT come from the germline V gene. This CDR3 has 16 amino acids. Unmatched junction bases numbered 4, after V lost 2 bases and J lost 1 base. The CDR3 protein is CASSEQGTSGSYEQYF. For the CDR3, the DNA is TGTGCCAGCAGTGAACAAGGGACTAGCGGTTCCTACGAGCAGTACTTC.

This clone was seen a single time. This sequence joins TRBV4-3 and TRBJ1-1; D possibly corresponds to TRBD1 (6 bases). Germline V gene sequence: CDR1 LGHNA, CDR2 YSLEER. Trimming took off 0 bases at V and 5 bases at J, with 10 bases between the two ends. The CDR3 length is 14 residues. The CDR3 reads CASSQDPRGTEAFF. Written as DNA, the CDR3 is TGCGCCAGCAGCCAAGATCCCAGGGGAACTGAAGCTTTCTTT.

The V and J genes are TRBV4-2 and TRBJ1-5; 7 bases match TRBD1. V trimming: 1 base; J trimming: 1 base; junction bases outside the gene matches: 4. This CDR3 contains 16 residues. Germline-derived CDR1 and CDR2 are LGHNA and YNFKEQ. The CDR3 loop reads CASSQADRESNQPQHF. CDR3 nucleotides: TGTGCCAGCAGCCAAGCTGACAGGGAGAGCAATCAGCCCCAGCATTTT.

The genes are TRBV28 and TRBJ2-7; unclear D gene. Germline V gene data show CDR1 as MDHEN and CDR2 as SYDVKM. The CDR3 has 12 amino acids. The germline V and J ends were trimmed by 4 bases and 3 bases, with 7 bases remaining between them. CDR3 region: CASSSPYYEQYF. The CDR3 DNA is TGTGCCAGCAGTTCCCCCTACTACGAGCAGTACTTC.

This chain joins TRBV13 and TRBJ2-7, with 7 bases that match TRBD2. Trimming took 2 bases from V and 0 from J; bases not matched to a gene: 4. CDR1 and CDR2 (germline): PRHDT, FYEKMQ (reference sequence). This CDR3 comprises 15 residues. The CDR3 loop reads CASSLRSGASYEQYF. CDR3 DNA sequence: TGTGCCAGCAGCTTAAGAAGCGGGGCCTCCTACGAGCAGTACTTC. The entire variable domain, with the rest obtained from reference TRBV13 and TRBJ2-7, is as follows: AAGVIQSPRHLIKEKRETATLKCYPIPRHDTVYWYQQGPGQDPQFLISFYEKMQSDKGSIPDRFSAQQFSDYHSELNMSSLELGDSALYFCASSLRSGASYEQYFGPGTRLTVT.

The chain combines TRBV28 with TRBJ1-1; D ambiguous. CDR3 length: 14 amino acids. CDR1 and CDR2 from the germline V gene are MDHEN and SYDVKM. The V gene lost 3 bases and the J gene lost 0 bases, with 8 bases spanning the gap. The CDR3, as DNA: TGTGCCAGCAGTTTGGAGCGGTTGAACACTGAAGCTTTCTTT. The encoded protein is CASSLERLNTEAFF. The entire variable domain, with the rest obtained from reference TRBV28 and TRBJ1-1, is as follows: DVKVTQSSRYLVKRTGEKVFLECVQDMDHENMFWYRQDPGLGLRLIYFSYDVKMKEKGDIPEGYSVSREKKERFSLILESASTNQTSMYLCASSLERLNTEAFFGQGTRLTVV.

The V and J genes are TRBV7-2 and TRBJ2-7; 7 bases are shared with TRBD1. The CDR3 extends over 14 amino acids. Trimming cost V 5 bases and J 7 bases; bases outside gene matches: 11. The germline CDR1 and CDR2 sequences are SGHTA and FQGNSA. CDR3 nucleotide sequence: TGTGCCAGCAGCCTTATAGGGGGCACGGGTGAGCAGTACTTC. Translating it yields CASSLIGGTGEQYF.

This sequence joins TRBV5-5 and TRBJ1-1; TRBD1 agrees at 11 bases. Germline V gene data show CDR1 as SGHKS and CDR2 as YYEKEE (reference sequence). The ends lost 4 bases at V and 9 bases at J; junction bases unmatched: 5. The CDR3 extends over 13 amino acids. CDR3 in amino acids: CASSIGQGAKAFF. The CDR3 region has the DNA TGTGCCAGCAGCATCGGACAGGGGGCAAAAGCTTTCTTT.

This clone has just one count. J is TRBJ2-3 and V is TRBV27; the D gene is possibly TRBD2 (5 bases). The germline V gene has CDR1 MNHEY and CDR2 SMNVEV (reference sequence). Trimming took off 10 bases at V and 5 bases at J, with 13 bases between the two ends. The CDR3 sequence is 12 residues long. CDR3 DNA sequence: TGTGCCAACAAGAGAGAGGGAGATACGCAGTATTTT. Encoded protein: CANKREGDTQYF.

The chain carries TRBV19 and TRBJ1-1, with 9 positions matching TRBD1. CDR1 and CDR2 (germline): LNHDA, SQIVND (reference sequence). V trimming: 7 bases; J trimming: 0 bases; junction bases outside the gene matches: 6. The CDR3 extends over 15 amino acids. CDR3 coding DNA: TGTGCCAGTACCGGGACAGGGACCATGAACACTGAAGCTTTCTTT. Translation: CASTGTGTMNTEAFF. The entire variable domain, with the rest obtained from reference TRBV19 and TRBJ1-1, is as follows: DGGITQSPKYLFRKEGQNVTLSCEQNLNHDAMYWYRQDPGQGLRLIYYSQIVNDFQKGDIAEGYSVSREKKESFPLTVTSAQKNPTAFYLCASTGTGTMNTEAFFGQGTRLTVV.

The chain links TRBV29-1 to TRBJ2-4, with 9 positions matching TRBD2. The CDR3 has 13 residues. Germline V gives CDR1 SQVTM, CDR2 ANQGSEA. V gave up 5 bases and J gave up 6 bases; unmatched junction bases: 5. The CDR3 nucleotides are TGCAGCGTTCCTGCTAGCGGGACAAACATTCAGTACTTC. Amino acids: CSVPASGTNIQYF.